This paragraph reports one T cell receptor (beta chain). This clone's antigen is unknown. The sample holds no much larger clone one base away, and base qualities are not on file. TCRbeta CDR3 regions were amplified from genomic DNA by means of the immunoSEQ Assay, a bias-controlled multiplex PCR. Processing in the source paper ran as follows. The number of nucleated cells in each sample was estimated by amplification of reference gene primers within the assay. To quantify the absolute abundance of each unique TCRbeta CDR3 rearrangement, sequence reads were collapsed and filtered. For each sample, productive Simpson clonality was calculated as the square root of Simpson's diversity index over productive rearrangements. TCRdb re-hosts the immuneACCESS table, in-frame sequences only. Its copies lack some clones; in the studies checked, an unresolved V gene accounts for under half of them, and the cause for the rest is not known. V and J calls plus clone size are reproduced from that table; the DNA served to infer D and trimming. The sample table records about 140,000 clones; around 90% of these occur just once. Approximately 1.5% of the sample is in the top ten clones.

Each collaborating institution followed its own protocols to collect whole blood in K2EDTA tubes. For TCRbeta analysis, collaborators shipped samples in one of three forms: frozen whole blood, isolated PBMCs, or DNA extracted from either of those sample types. This record comes from a study of blood T cell repertoires in COVID-19 (dated by TCRdb to about 2020). About the investigation overall: Collaborator samples came from the United States, Italy and Spain and covered acute and convalescent phases of COVID-19. Where available, HLA class I and class II types were obtained from metadata supplied by the sample provider rather than from assay-based typing. The samples were drawn from two sources: the first 160 participants of the ongoing ImmuneRACE study, and over 1,000 subjects contributed by 6 global collaborators. The repertoires were released in a freely available public database intended as a resource for research on the immune response to SARS-CoV-2. The material from the prospective study consisted of cDNA or gDNA derived from T cells, B-cell-depleted T cells, or PBMCs. Nearly every sample came with metadata listing a de-identified subject ID, COVID-19 status, age in years and sex. Subjects who had been exposed to COVID-19, were actively infected with it, or had recovered from it provided the deeply sampled blood TCRbeta repertoires that made up the dataset.

Reading the germline V gene (reference sequence) gives CDR1 LNHDA and CDR2 SQIVND. Deletion took 6 bases off V and 4 bases off J, with a span of 19 bases between the germline ends. The CDR3 covers 15 residues, taking in both the cysteine and the phenylalanine. Left in the record is the CDR3 DNA by itself, 45 bases read in frame from the first base. General findings and caveats noted by the study authors: Clinical and demographic metadata were provided uncurated, with the amount varying by source and participant.

The sequence was collected from a woman aged 45-65 years with acute or convalescent COVID-19. Here the chain combines TRBV19 and TRBJ2-7; a weak D assignment points to TRBD2 (8 bases agree). Source material: peripheral blood. The base sequence is TGTGCCAGTAGCCCTTCAGGGGGGACTAGGTACGAGCAGTACTTC. This yields the protein CASSPSGGTRYEQYF.